This T cell receptor beta chain was captured in a study of neurological immune-mediated disorders (dated by TCRdb to 2018 to 2020). With respect to the entire study: Of the approximately 34 multiple sclerosis patients, about 30 had relapsing-remitting MS and 3 had secondary progressive MS. Peripheral blood TCR-beta repertoires from HTLV-I-associated myelopathy (HAM/TSP) patients, multiple sclerosis patients and healthy controls were compared by UMI-based sequencing. Longitudinal samples, technical triplicates and paired sorted CD4+ and CD8+ T-cell subsets, alongside PBMC samples, were included among the roughly 96 TCR-beta libraries. The cohort included about 70 subjects: about 15 with HAM/TSP, around 35 with multiple sclerosis, and roughly 20 healthy controls. Study-wide findings and limitations: No association of the MS cluster with clinical or MRI features was observed, and the need for larger cohorts was stated by the authors. Phylogenetic analysis grouped repertoires from 18 of 34 MS patients into a cluster of related CDR3 sequences, suggesting a possible repertoire-level signature. TCR clonal expansion was greatest in HAM/TSP patients and smallest in MS patients, who ranked below even healthy controls. No identical CDR3 amino acid sequences were found to be shared among expanded clones across subjects, suggesting that TCR-beta repertoires were private in all groups.

Unsorted PBMC libraries were generated from 2 million PBMCs stored in RNAlater at -80 °C until RNA extraction. Multiple sclerosis patients were enrolled in a US clinical protocol under which disease progression was evaluated by magnetic resonance imaging. Peripheral blood was subjected to Ficoll-Hypaque density gradient centrifugation to isolate PBMCs, which were then cryopreserved in liquid nitrogen. This clonotype was seen ten or more times. This receptor's antigen is unknown. It has no much larger one-base neighbor in the sample; base qualities were not kept. cDNA was synthesized by template-switch 5'RACE using a primer with a 10-nucleotide random unique molecular identifier that tagged each TCR transcript. Every sequencing run covered 15-18 subjects and yielded more than 160 million TCR-beta sequences. The RNeasy kit was used to extract total RNA. The KAPA Real-time Library Amplification kit was used to amplify TCR-beta VDJ regions with primers for the TCR constant region and the 5'RACE anchor. Sample indexes and Illumina adaptors were added in a first PCR, after which library yield was increased in a second PCR. After purification with Ampure beads, the TCR product of roughly 650 bp was size-selected on a 2% E-gel SizeSelection system. Before pooling, libraries had their quality checked on a Bioanalyzer, their concentration measured with Qubit, and their quantity determined with the Kapa Library Quantification kit. An Illumina HiSeq 2500 sequenced the libraries paired-end 2 x 150 bp. To increase sequence diversity, 25-30% phiX was spiked into each library pool. The study's processing was this. Quality-filtered reads were processed with the UMI-based MiGEC pipeline, which removed over 75% of raw TCR sequences during error correction. VDJ genes were aligned to IMGT germline references, and clonotypes were defined by unique CDR3 amino acid sequence plus V-J genes. Clonal expansion, Shannon diversity and CDR3 relatedness were evaluated with VDJtools (CalcPairwiseDistances, ClusterSamples), while phylogenetic trees were built in CLCbio workbench. Expanded clones were defined as having at least 8 unique UMIs, based on coefficient-of-variation modelling across technical triplicates. Starting from the raw public reads, TCRdb applied fastp trimming at Q25, assembled clones with MiXCR and retained in-frame beta chains. Identical CDR3 protein sequences are pooled into one entry, listed with their most common genes and DNA. It is TCRdb's table, rather than the study itself, that gives the V and J calls and clone size. The sample table shows around 62,000 distinct CDR3 sequences, and approximately 4.1% are seen once. Roughly 2.5% of the sample comes from the top ten.

The sequence was obtained from a man in his fifties or sixties with multiple sclerosis. The material sequenced was PBMCs.

At the DNA level, the sequence is TGCAGTGCTAGAGTCGGGTCTAGCGGGTTGGTAGAGCAGTACTTC. Its protein is CSARVGSSGLVEQYF. The chain joins TRBV20-1 to TRBJ2-7, and TRBD2 aligns with 8 junction nucleotides. The CDR3, from cysteine to phenylalanine, totals 15 residues. Of the read, only the CDR3 DNA is kept; its 45 bases are in frame from base 1. According to the germline V gene (reference sequence), CDR1 reads DFQATT and CDR2 reads SNEGSKA. V loses 1 base at its end and J loses 7 bases; junction bases beyond the gene matches: 12.